Following are 30 T cell receptor beta chains from one sample sequenced in a study of blood T cell repertoires in COVID-19. The data were produced by immunoSEQ multiplex PCR, yet TCRdb's version contains in-frame clones alone and is incomplete. The sample contains 150,000 or so clones, roughly four fifths of which appear only once. Sequenced material: peripheral blood. The receptors originated from a woman aged 60-75 years with acute or convalescent COVID-19.

The rearrangement uses TRBV5-1 and TRBJ2-3, with TRBD1 as a possible D gene (6 bases). The CDR3 is 14 residues long. Trimming took off 0 bases at V and 2 bases at J, with 7 bases between the two ends. CDR1 and CDR2 from the germline V gene are SGHRS and YFSETQ. The CDR3 region is CASSLVGATDTQYF. The CDR3 DNA is TGCGCCAGCAGCTTGGTGGGGGCCACAGATACGCAGTATTTT.

This CDR3 reads CASSVLGTGHSYNEQFF. CDR3 DNA sequence: TGTGCCAGTAGTGTATTAGGGACAGGGCACTCCTACAATGAGCAGTTCTTC. J is TRBJ2-1 and V is TRBV19; TRBD1 agrees at 9 bases. V lost 5 bases and J lost 0; bases outside the gene matches: 8. The CDR3 extends over 17 amino acids. Germline values: CDR1 LNHDA, CDR2 SQIVND (reference sequence).

CDR3 residues: CASTFQGLNTEAFF. CDR3 nucleotides: TGTGCCAGCACGTTTCAGGGGCTGAACACTGAAGCTTTCTTT. The genes are TRBV6-5 and TRBJ1-1; TRBD1 might be the D (6 bases). Between the trimmed V and J ends, which lost 7 bases and 0 bases, there was a span of 12 bases. The CDR3 is 14 residues long. Germline CDR1 MNHEY, CDR2 SVGAGI.

The rearrangement uses TRBV5-1 and TRBJ1-4; no definite D call. Looked up from germline, CDR1 is SGHRS and CDR2 is YFSETQ. Trimming removed 4 bases from V and 3 bases from J, with 7 bases in between. This CDR3 has 13 amino acids. The CDR3 sequence is CASSRGSNEKLFF. The CDR3 DNA sequence: TGCGCCAGCAGCCGAGGATCTAATGAAAAACTGTTTTTT.

The V call is TRBV5-1, the J call TRBJ2-4, with TRBD1 identical over 7 bases. With V trimmed by 0 bases and J by 3 bases, 9 bases remained unmatched. Germline CDR1 and CDR2: SGHRS and YFSETQ. CDR3 length: 17 residues. CDR3 bases: TGCGCCAGCAGCTTGGGTAGAGGGGGCCGTGGCAAAAACATTCAGTACTTC. This translates into CASSLGRGGRGKNIQYF.

This clone is a singleton in its sample. The chain is built from TRBV2 and TRBJ1-6, with 9 bases that match TRBD1. With 5 bases clipped from V and 3 bases from J, the junction kept 2 bases outside the gene matches. CDR3 length: 15 residues. The germline V gene encodes CDR1 SNHLY and CDR2 FYNNEI. CDR3 amino acids: CASSKDRGYNSPLHF. The CDR3 DNA is TGTGCCAGCAGTAAGGACAGGGGCTATAATTCACCCCTCCACTTT. Using reference TRBV2 and TRBJ1-6 for the parts outside the CDR3, the full variable domain is EPEVTQTPSHQVTQMGQEVILRCVPISNHLYFYWYRQILGQKVEFLVSFYNNEISEKSEIFDDQFSVERPDGSNFTLKIRSTKLEDSAMYFCASSKDRGYNSPLHFGNGTRLTVT.

CDR3 bases: TGCGCCAGCAGCTCGGGAGCAAACACTGAAGCTTTCTTT. This codes for CASSSGANTEAFF. The gene calls are TRBV5-1 and TRBJ1-1, with D unclear. Germline V gene lookup returns CDR1 SGHRS and CDR2 YFSETQ. With 3 bases removed from V and 2 bases from J, the gap between germline ends came to 8 bases. The CDR3 runs 13 residues.

The gene calls are TRBV18 and TRBJ1-5, with D hard to call. The CDR3 has 16 residues. The V gene's germline CDR1 is KGHSH and CDR2 LQKENI. With 2 bases removed from V and 0 bases from J, the gap between germline ends came to 11 bases. DNA for the CDR3: TGTGCCAGCTCACCATTCACAGTCCATAGCAATCAGCCCCAGCATTTT. Its translation is CASSPFTVHSNQPQHF.

This chain joins TRBV28 and TRBJ1-2; no clear D. Trimming took 5 bases from V and 8 from J, leaving 12 bases between them. Germline V gene sequence: CDR1 MDHEN, CDR2 SYDVKM. The CDR3 loop spans 12 amino acids. CDR3 loop: CASSKYVLGYTF. The CDR3 bases are TGTGCCAGCAGTAAATATGTATTAGGCTACACCTTC.

The chain employs TRBV11-2 and TRBJ2-2; the match to TRBD1 covers 8 bases. The germline gives CDR1 SGHAT, CDR2 FQNNGV. This CDR3 contains 15 residues. J was trimmed by 7 bases and V by 3 bases; bases with no gene match: 7. CDR3 protein: CASSLETGEVGELFF. The CDR3 DNA is TGTGCCAGCAGCTTGGAGACAGGGGAAGTCGGGGAGCTGTTTTTT.

The J gene is TRBJ1-1, the V gene TRBV10-2, with 7 bases that match TRBD1. Germline lookup yields CDR1 WSHSY and CDR2 SAAADI. The V gene end was trimmed by 3 bases and the J gene end by 3 bases; junction bases not matched to a gene: 7. The CDR3 spans 15 residues. Here the CDR3 reads CASSESFGQDTEAFF. The CDR3, as DNA: TGCGCCAGCAGTGAAAGTTTCGGACAGGACACTGAAGCTTTCTTT.

This clone was seen a few times. The chain's CDR3 is CASSPRQGQLFF. The CDR3 bases are TGCGCCAGCAGTCCTCGACAGGGGCAGCTGTTTTTT. The chain has TRBV23-1 and TRBJ2-2; 8 bases are shared with TRBD1. TRBV23-1 is assigned to the ORF class and has an uncertain function. V lost 4 bases and J lost 12; bases outside the gene matches: 4. This CDR3 is 12 amino acids long.

The chain joins TRBV6-5 to TRBJ2-5; D possibly corresponds to TRBD1 (6 bases). V shed 8 bases and J shed 1 base, with 14 bases lying between them. This CDR3 has 14 residues. The germline V gene encodes CDR1 MNHEY and CDR2 SVGAGI. The CDR3 DNA reads TGTGCCAGCGCCGAAAGACAGGCCCAAGAGACCCAGTACTTC. Translation gives CASAERQAQETQYF.

CDR3 region: CASSPGQARGYTEAFF. Written as DNA, the CDR3 is TGTGCCAGCAGCCCTGGACAGGCCCGGGGGTACACTGAAGCTTTCTTT. V usage is TRBV28 and J usage is TRBJ1-1; 7 nucleotides agree with TRBD1. Looked up from germline, CDR1 is MDHEN and CDR2 is SYDVKM. The CDR3 is made up of 16 amino acids. J lost 3 bases, V lost 6 bases, and 13 bases had no gene match.

The chain uses TRBV9 and TRBJ2-2; 7 nucleotides agree with TRBD1. Germline V lookup: CDR1 SGDLS, CDR2 YYNGEE. The J segment lost 5 bases and the V segment lost 4 bases, leaving 5 bases of the junction unmatched. There are 14 residues in the CDR3. The CDR3 sequence is CASSTRQGTGELFF. CDR3 sequence (DNA): TGTGCCAGCAGCACTCGACAGGGTACCGGGGAGCTGTTTTTT.

The chain recombines TRBV24-1 with TRBJ1-2; 7 bases are a match to TRBD1. Germline CDR1 KGHDR, CDR2 SFDVKD. With V trimmed by 5 bases and J by 9 bases, 5 bases remained unmatched. The CDR3 totals 12 residues. CDR3 amino acids: CATSATGVSYTF. Here the CDR3 DNA reads TGTGCCACCAGTGCCACAGGGGTAAGCTACACCTTC.

The chain couples TRBV5-1 to TRBJ1-4; 7 nucleotides align to TRBD1. Germline V gene lookup returns CDR1 SGHRS and CDR2 YFSETQ. The CDR3 is 16 amino acids. Unmatched junction bases numbered 3, after V lost 0 bases and J lost 1 base. DNA of the CDR3: TGCGCCAGCAGCTTGGGACAGGGCCGAACTAATGAAAAACTGTTTTTT. Translating it yields CASSLGQGRTNEKLFF.

The chain combines TRBV7-2 with TRBJ2-3, with TRBD1 matching over 8 bases. CDR3 length: 14 amino acids. V lost 1 base to trimming and J lost 3 bases; unmatched junction nucleotides: 0. Germline lookup yields CDR1 SGHTA and CDR2 FQGNSA. Here the CDR3 reads CASSLGQGTDTQYF. CDR3 nucleotide sequence: TGTGCCAGCAGCTTAGGACAGGGGACAGATACGCAGTATTTT.

The chain is built from TRBV18 and TRBJ2-7; 7 bases align to TRBD1. Looked up from germline, CDR1 is KGHSH and CDR2 is LQKENI. This CDR3 is built from 12 residues. V lost 2 bases and J lost 7; bases outside the gene matches: 2. The CDR3 DNA sequence: TGTGCCAGCTCACCAGGGACAGAAGAGCAGTACGTC. It is translated as CASSPGTEEQYV.

The V gene is TRBV5-1, the J gene TRBJ1-1, with D tentatively TRBD1 (6 bases). V lost 4 bases and J lost 10, with 14 bases in between. The length of the CDR3 is 12 residues. Germline loops: CDR1 SGHRS, CDR2 YFSETQ. The CDR3 region has the DNA TGCGCCAGCAGCCCCGGAGGGGGGGGAGCTTTCTTT. Protein: CASSPGGGGAFF.

The chain combines TRBV5-6 with TRBJ2-1; D is unclear. This CDR3 spans 15 amino acids. The germline V gene has CDR1 SGHDT and CDR2 YYEEEE. V lost 6 bases and J 2 bases, leaving 15 bases between the germline ends. The CDR3 region has the DNA TGTGCCAGCACTCAGGTGGTAAACCCCTACAATGAGCAGTTCTTC. This encodes CASTQVVNPYNEQFF.

The chain uses TRBV30 and TRBJ1-1; D is uncertain. In germline, CDR1 is GTSNPN, CDR2 SVGIG (reference sequence). The CDR3 runs to 13 residues. The ends were cut back, 4 bases at V and 0 bases at J, with 9 bases in the middle. The CDR3 DNA reads TGTGCCTGGAACAGAGCCTTGAACACTGAAGCTTTCTTT. Translating gives CAWNRALNTEAFF.

The chain joins TRBV3-1 (or the pseudogene TRBV3-2) to TRBJ2-3; 7 bases map to TRBD2. With 4 bases clipped from V and 4 bases from J, the junction kept 8 bases outside the gene matches. Germline V CDR1 and CDR2: LGHDT, YNNKEL (reference sequence). The CDR3 is 15 amino acids. The CDR3 here is CASSRPGGDPDTQYF. For the CDR3, the DNA is TGTGCCAGCAGCCGGCCTGGGGGGGACCCAGATACGCAGTATTTT.

Of note for this clone: In the same sample, other DNA sequences code for this CDR3. The V gene is TRBV5-1, the J gene TRBJ1-2; tentative D call: TRBD1 (6 bases). Germline V CDR1 and CDR2: SGHRS, YFSETQ. Trimming stripped 2 bases from V and 2 bases from J, with 10 bases between. CDR3 length equals 14 residues. The CDR3 bases are TGCGCCAGCAGCTTAGGGGGGGCGAACTATGGCTACACCTTC. As protein: CASSLGGANYGYTF.

V usage is TRBV2 and J usage is TRBJ1-2; 7 bases align to TRBD1. CDR3 length: 12 amino acids. CDR1 and CDR2 (germline): SNHLY, FYNNEI. The V gene end was trimmed by 9 bases and the J gene end by 4 bases; junction bases not matched to a gene: 5. This chain's CDR3 is CASDREAYGYTF. The CDR3 DNA sequence: TGTGCCAGTGACAGGGAGGCCTATGGCTACACCTTC.

This clone was detected a few times. A read error may produce the germline difference seen at one junction end. V and J are TRBV9 and TRBJ2-2, with a weak D call TRBD2 (5 bases). Germline CDR1 SGDLS, CDR2 YYNGEE. The CDR3 contains 15 residues. CDR3 protein: CASSVGVGNPGELFF. As DNA, the CDR3 is TGTGCCAGCAGCGTAGGAGTCGGGAACCCCGGGGAGCTGTTTTTT.

This clone has only one observation. A read error may produce the germline difference seen at one junction end. The chain combines TRBV7-7 with TRBJ2-7, with 7 bases identical to TRBD1. The CDR3 is 15 residues long. Looked up from germline, CDR1 is SSHAT and CDR2 is FNYEAQ (reference sequence). CDR3: CASSSSTGSSYEQYF. The CDR3 region has the DNA TGTGCTAGCAGCTCCTCGACAGGGTCCTCCTACGAGCAGTACTTC. Full variable domain (missing parts from reference TRBV7-7 and TRBJ2-7): GAGVSQSPRYKVTKRGQDVTLRCDPISSHATLYWYQQALGQGPEFLTYFNYEAQPDKSGLPSDRFSAERPEGSISTLTIQRTEQRDSAMYRCASSSSTGSSYEQYFGPGTRLTVT.

The chain links TRBV6-5 to TRBJ1-1, with TRBD1 matching 7 bases. Germline V gives CDR1 MNHEY, CDR2 SVGAGI. J was trimmed by 4 bases and V by 6 bases; bases with no gene match: 5. This CDR3 contains 13 residues. The DNA for the CDR3 is TGTGCCAGCAGGGGGACAGATAGCACTGAAGCTTTCTTT. This translates into CASRGTDSTEAFF.

The CDR3 sequence: CASSAGSLNEKLFF. The CDR3, as DNA: TGTGCCAGCTCGGCCGGGTCCCTTAATGAAAAACTGTTTTTT. The V call is TRBV18, the J call TRBJ1-4; D uncertain. This CDR3 has 14 amino acids. Germline assignment: CDR1 KGHSH and CDR2 LQKENI. V lost 6 bases to trimming and J lost 4 bases, with 12 bases between them.

The chain employs TRBV12-3 or TRBV12-4 and TRBJ2-1, with D hard to call. This CDR3 is 11 amino acids long. V lost 3 bases and J 10 bases, leaving 7 bases between the germline ends. This CDR3 is CASSFDGEQFF. CDR3 nucleotide sequence: TGTGCCAGCAGTTTCGACGGGGAGCAGTTCTTC.